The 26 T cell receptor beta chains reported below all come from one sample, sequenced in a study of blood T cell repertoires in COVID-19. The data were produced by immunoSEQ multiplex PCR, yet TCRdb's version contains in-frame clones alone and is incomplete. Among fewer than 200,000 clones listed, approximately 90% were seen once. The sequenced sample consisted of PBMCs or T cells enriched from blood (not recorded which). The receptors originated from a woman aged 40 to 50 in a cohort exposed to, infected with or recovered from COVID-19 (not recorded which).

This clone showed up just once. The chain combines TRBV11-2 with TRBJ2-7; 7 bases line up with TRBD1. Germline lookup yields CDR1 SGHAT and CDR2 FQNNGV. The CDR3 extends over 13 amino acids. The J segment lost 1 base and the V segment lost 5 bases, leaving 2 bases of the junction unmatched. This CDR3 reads CASSIQGSYEQYF. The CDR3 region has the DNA TGTGCCAGCAGCATACAGGGGTCCTACGAGCAGTACTTC.

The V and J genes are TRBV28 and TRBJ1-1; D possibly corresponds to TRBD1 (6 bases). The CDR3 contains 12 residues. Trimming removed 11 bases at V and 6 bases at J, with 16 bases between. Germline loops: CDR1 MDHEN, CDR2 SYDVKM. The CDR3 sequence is CAAQGRTPEAFF. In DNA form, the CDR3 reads TGTGCCGCACAGGGACGGACCCCTGAAGCTTTCTTT.

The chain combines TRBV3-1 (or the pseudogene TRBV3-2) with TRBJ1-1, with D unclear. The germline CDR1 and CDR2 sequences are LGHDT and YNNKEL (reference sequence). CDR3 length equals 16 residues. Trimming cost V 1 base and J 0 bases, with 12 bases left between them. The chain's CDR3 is CASSQGPTPLNTEAFF. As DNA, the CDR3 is TGTGCCAGCAGCCAAGGTCCAACACCCTTGAACACTGAAGCTTTCTTT.

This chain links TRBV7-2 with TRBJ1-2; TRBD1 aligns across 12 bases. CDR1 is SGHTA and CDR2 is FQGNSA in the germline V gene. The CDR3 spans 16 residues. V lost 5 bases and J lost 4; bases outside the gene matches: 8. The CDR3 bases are TGTGCCAGCAGCCCGGGACAGGGGGCGTATAGCTATGGCTACACCTTC. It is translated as CASSPGQGAYSYGYTF.

CDR3 in amino acids: CSVVTGQREQYF. DNA for the CDR3: TGCAGCGTTGTTACAGGGCAGCGCGAGCAGTACTTC. V is TRBV29-1 and J is TRBJ2-7, with TRBD1 as a possible D gene (6 bases). The germline V gene encodes CDR1 SQVTM and CDR2 ANQGSEA. The CDR3 consists of 12 residues. The germline V and J ends were trimmed by 4 bases and 6 bases, with 13 bases remaining between them.

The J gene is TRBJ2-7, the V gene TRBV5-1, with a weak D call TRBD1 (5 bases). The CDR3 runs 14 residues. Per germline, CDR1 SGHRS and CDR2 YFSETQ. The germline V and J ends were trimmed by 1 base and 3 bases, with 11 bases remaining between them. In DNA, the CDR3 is TGCGCCAGCAGCTTGAGGGCAGGGCACTACGAGCAGTACTTC. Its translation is CASSLRAGHYEQYF.

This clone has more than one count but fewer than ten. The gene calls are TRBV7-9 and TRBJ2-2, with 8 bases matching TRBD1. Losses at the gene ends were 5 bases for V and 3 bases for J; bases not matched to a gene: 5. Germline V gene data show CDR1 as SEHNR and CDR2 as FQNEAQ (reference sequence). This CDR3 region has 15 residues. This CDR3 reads CASSPGTGDTGELFF. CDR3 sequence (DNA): TGTGCCAGCAGCCCCGGGACAGGTGACACCGGGGAGCTGTTTTTT.

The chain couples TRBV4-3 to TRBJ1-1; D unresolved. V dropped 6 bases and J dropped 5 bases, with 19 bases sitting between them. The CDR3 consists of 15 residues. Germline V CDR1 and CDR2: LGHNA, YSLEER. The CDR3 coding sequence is TGCGCCAGCAGTCAAAACGCTGAGGGAAGGACTGAAGCTTTCTTT. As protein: CASSQNAEGRTEAFF.

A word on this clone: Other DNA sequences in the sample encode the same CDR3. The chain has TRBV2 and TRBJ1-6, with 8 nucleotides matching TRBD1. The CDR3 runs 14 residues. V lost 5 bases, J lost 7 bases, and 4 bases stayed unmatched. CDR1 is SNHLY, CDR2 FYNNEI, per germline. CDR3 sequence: CASSSDRVNSPLHF. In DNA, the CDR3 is TGTGCCAGCAGTTCGGACAGGGTCAATTCACCCCTCCACTTT.

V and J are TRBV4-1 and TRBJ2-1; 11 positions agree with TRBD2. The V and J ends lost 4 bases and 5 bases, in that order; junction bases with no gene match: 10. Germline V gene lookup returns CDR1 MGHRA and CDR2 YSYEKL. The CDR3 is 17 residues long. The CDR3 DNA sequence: TGCGCCAGCAGCCGTGAGATAGCGGGGGGGCGAAACAATGAGCAGTTCTTC. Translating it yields CASSREIAGGRNNEQFF.

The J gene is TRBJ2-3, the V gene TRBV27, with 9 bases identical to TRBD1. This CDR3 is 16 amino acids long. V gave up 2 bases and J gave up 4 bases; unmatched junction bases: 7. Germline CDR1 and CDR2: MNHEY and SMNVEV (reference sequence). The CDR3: CASSLTQGAAADTQYF. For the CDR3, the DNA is TGTGCCAGCAGTTTAACACAGGGGGCAGCCGCAGATACGCAGTATTTT.

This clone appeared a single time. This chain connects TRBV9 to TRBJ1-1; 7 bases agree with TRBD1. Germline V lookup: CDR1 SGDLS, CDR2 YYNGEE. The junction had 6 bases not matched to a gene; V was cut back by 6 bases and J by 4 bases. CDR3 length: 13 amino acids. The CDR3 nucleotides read TGTGCCAGCAACAACAGGGGTGGCACTGAAGCTTTCTTT. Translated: CASNNRGGTEAFF.

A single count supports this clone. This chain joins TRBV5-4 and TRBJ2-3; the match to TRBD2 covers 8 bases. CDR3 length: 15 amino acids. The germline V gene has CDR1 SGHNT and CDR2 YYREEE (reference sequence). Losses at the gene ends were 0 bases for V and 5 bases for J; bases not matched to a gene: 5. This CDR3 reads CASSLAGGARDTQYF. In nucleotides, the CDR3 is TGTGCCAGCAGCTTGGCCGGGGGGGCGCGAGATACGCAGTATTTT.

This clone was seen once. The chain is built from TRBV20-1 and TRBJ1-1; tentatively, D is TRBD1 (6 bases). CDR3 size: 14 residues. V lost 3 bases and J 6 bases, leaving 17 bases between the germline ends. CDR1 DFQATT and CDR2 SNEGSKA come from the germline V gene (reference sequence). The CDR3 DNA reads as TGCAGTGCTAGTGGGTGGGTAGACAGGTCTGAAGCTTTCTTT. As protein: CSASGWVDRSEAFF.

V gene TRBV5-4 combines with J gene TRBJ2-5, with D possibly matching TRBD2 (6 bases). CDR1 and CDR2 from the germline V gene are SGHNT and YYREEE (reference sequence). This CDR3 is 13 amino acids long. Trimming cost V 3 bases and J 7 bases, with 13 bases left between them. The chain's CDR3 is CASSWDSWGTQYF. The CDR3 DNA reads TGTGCCAGCAGCTGGGACTCCTGGGGGACCCAGTACTTC.

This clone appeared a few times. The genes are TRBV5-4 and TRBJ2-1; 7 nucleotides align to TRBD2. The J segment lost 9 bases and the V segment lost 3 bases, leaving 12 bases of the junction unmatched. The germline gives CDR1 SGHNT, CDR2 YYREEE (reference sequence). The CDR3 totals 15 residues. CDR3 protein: CASSSTRGGVGEQFF. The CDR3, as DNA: TGTGCCAGCAGCTCGACCCGGGGAGGGGTAGGTGAGCAGTTCTTC.

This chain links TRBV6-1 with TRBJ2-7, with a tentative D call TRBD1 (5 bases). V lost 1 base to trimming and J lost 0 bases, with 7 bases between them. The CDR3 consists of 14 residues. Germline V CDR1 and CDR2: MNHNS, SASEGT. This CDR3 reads CASSEDRSSYEQYF. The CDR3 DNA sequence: TGTGCCAGCAGTGAAGACAGGAGCTCCTACGAGCAGTACTTC.

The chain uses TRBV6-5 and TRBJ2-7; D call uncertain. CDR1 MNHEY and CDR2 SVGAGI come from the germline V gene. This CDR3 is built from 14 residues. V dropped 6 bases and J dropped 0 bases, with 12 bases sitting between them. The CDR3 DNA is TGTGCCAGCAGGTTTGGCGGTGGCTCCTACGAGCAGTACTTC. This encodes CASRFGGGSYEQYF.

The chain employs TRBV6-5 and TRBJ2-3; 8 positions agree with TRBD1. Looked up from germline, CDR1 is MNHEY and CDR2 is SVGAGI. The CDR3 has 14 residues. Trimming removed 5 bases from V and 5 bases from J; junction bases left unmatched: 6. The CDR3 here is CASSRTGSEDTQYF. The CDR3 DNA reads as TGTGCCAGCAGTCGGACAGGGTCAGAAGATACGCAGTATTTT.

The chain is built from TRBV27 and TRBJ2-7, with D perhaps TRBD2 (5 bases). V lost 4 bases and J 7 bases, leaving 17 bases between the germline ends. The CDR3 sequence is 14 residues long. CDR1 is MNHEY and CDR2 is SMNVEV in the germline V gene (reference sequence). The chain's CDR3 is CASSSTPEGGEQYF. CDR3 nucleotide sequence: TGTGCCAGCAGTTCCACCCCCGAGGGTGGGGAGCAGTACTTC.

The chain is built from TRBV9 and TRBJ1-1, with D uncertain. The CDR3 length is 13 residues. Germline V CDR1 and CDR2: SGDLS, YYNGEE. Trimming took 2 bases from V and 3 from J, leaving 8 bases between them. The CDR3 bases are TGTGCCAGCAGCGTTCGGGTTCACACTGAAGCTTTCTTT. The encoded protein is CASSVRVHTEAFF.

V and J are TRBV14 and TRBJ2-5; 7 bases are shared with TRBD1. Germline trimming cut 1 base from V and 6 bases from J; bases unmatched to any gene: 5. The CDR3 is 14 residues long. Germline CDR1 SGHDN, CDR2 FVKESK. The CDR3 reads CASSQGNRGQTQYF. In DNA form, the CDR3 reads TGTGCCAGCAGCCAAGGGAACAGGGGACAGACCCAGTACTTC.

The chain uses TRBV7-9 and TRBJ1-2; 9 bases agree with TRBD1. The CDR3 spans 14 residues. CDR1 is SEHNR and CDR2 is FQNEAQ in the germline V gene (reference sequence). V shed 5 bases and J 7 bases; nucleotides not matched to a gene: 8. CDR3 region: CASSPGTGRSGYTF. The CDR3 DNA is TGTGCCAGCAGCCCCGGGACAGGGAGAAGTGGCTACACCTTC.

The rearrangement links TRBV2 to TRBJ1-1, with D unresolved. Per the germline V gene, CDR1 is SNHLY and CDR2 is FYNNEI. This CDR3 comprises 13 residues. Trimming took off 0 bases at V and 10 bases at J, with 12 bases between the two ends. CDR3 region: CASSEAGLLGAFF. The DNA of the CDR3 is TGTGCCAGCAGTGAAGCTGGGCTCCTCGGAGCTTTCTTT.

Here the CDR3 DNA reads TGCAGCGTCGGTGGCTACACCTTC. It encodes CSVGGYTF. The chain has TRBV29-1 and TRBJ1-2; D remains ambiguous. From germline, CDR1 is SQVTM and CDR2 ANQGSEA. This CDR3 is 8 amino acids long. V was shortened by 6 bases and J by 7 bases, with 3 bases between the two germline ends.

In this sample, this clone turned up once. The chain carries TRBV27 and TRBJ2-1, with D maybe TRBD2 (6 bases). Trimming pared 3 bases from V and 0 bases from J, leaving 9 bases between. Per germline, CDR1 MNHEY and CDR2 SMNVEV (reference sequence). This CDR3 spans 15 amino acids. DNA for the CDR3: TGTGCCAGCAGTTTTGGGGGGAGCTCCTACAATGAGCAGTTCTTC. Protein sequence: CASSFGGSSYNEQFF.